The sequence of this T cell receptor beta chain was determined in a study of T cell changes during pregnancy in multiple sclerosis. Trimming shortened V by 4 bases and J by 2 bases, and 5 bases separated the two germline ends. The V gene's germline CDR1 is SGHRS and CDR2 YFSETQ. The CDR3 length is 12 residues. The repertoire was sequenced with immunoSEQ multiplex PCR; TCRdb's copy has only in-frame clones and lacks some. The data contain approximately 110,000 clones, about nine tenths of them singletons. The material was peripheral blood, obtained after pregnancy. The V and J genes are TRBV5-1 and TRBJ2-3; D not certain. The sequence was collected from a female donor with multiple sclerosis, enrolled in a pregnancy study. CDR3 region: CASSPDTDTQYF. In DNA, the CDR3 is TGCGCCAGCAGCCCAGACACAGATACGCAGTATTTT.